In this sample, the clone carrying this T cell receptor (beta chain) turned up many times. Its cognate antigen is unknown. TCRdb reprocessed the 5' RACE reads via MiXCR and lists one record per CDR3 protein. The repertoire holds 700,000 or so distinct CDR3 sequences, 21% seen once, with over 4% in the top ten. Germline lookup yields CDR1 SEHNR and CDR2 FQNEAQ (reference sequence). Trimming left V 4 bases short and J 0 bases short, with 12 bases between. The length of the CDR3 is 16 residues. The source of the sample is a study of identical twins. Study-wide findings and caveats: Conclusions leaned on cross-sectional statistical analysis and did not track the same donors over time.

These records were also assigned to another study, of T cells expressing NK-cell markers. Per that study: Sequencing covered eight donors, seven HCMV-seropositive and one seronegative. Among the experiments, several used an anti-gamma-delta TCR antibody to restrict sorting to alpha-beta TCR T cells. Topping the CD3+CD56-NKG2C+ fraction as well were these clonotypes, in several donors.

The V call is TRBV7-9, the J call TRBJ2-2, with D possibly matching TRBD2 (6 bases). The source material was PBMCs. This TCR came from a woman aged 18-30 years in good health. CDR3: CASSSGTFANTGELFF. The CDR3 DNA reads as TGTGCCAGCAGCTCCGGGACTTTCGCGAACACCGGGGAGCTGTTTTTT.